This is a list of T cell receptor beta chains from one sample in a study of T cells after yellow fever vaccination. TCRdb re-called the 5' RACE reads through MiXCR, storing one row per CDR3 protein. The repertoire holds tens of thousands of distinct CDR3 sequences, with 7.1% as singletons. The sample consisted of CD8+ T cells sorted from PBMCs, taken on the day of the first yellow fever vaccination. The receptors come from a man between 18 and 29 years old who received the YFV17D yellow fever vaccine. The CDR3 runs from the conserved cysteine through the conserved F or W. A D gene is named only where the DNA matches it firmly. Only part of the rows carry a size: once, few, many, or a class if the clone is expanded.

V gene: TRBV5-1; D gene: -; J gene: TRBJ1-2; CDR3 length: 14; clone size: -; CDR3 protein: CASGARGPNYGYTF; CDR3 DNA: TGCGCCAGCGGGGCAAGGGGCCCTAACTATGGCTACACCTTC
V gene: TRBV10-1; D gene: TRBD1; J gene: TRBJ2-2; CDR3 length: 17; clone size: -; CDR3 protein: CASSEARTGDFKGELFF; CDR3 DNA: TGCGCCAGCAGTGAGGCGCGGACAGGGGATTTTAAGGGGGAGCTGTTTTTT
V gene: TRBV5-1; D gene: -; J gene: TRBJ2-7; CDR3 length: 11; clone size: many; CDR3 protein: CASSDTYEQYF; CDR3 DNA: TGCGCCAGCAGCGACACATACGAGCAGTACTTC
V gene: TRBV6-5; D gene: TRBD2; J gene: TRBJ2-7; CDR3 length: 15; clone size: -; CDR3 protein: CASSSSPGLAGGRNF; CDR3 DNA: TGTGCCAGCAGTTCTTCCCCGGGACTAGCGGGGGGGCGGAACTTC
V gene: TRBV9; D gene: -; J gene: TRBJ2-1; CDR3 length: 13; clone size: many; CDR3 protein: CASSPSTSNEQFF; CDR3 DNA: TGTGCCAGCAGCCCGTCAACTTCCAATGAGCAGTTCTTC
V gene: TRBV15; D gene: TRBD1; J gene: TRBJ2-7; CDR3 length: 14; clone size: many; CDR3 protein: CATSTDRGSYEQYF; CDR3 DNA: TGTGCCACCAGCACGGACAGGGGATCCTACGAGCAGTACTTC
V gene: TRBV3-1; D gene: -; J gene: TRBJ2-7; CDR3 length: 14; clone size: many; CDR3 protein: CASSQDHSSYEQYF; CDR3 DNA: TGTGCCAGCAGCCAAGACCACAGCTCCTACGAGCAGTACTTC
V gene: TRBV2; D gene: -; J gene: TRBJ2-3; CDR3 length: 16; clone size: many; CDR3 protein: CASSEGKITSTDTQYF; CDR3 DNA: TGTGCCAGCAGCGAGGGGAAGATAACTAGCACAGATACGCAGTATTTT
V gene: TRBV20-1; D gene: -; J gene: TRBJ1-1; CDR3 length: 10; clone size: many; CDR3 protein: CSAIGYEAFF; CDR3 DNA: TGCAGTGCTATCGGGTATGAAGCTTTCTTT
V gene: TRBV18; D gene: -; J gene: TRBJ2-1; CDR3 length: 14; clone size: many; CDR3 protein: CASSTGEAYNEQFF; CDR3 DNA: TGTGCCAGCTCAACAGGGGAGGCCTACAATGAGCAGTTCTTC